This is a list of T cell receptor beta chains from one sample in a study of cytomegalovirus exposure and HLA in healthy donors. Profiling relied on immunoSEQ multiplex PCR, and the TCRdb table lists in-frame clones only, not all of them. The top ten clones hold 1.4% to 1.5% of a sample with over 120,000 clones, just under 85% of them seen once. Source material: PBMCs. The receptor source for this set is a man aged 30-40 years in good health and CMV-seropositive. CDR3s include the opening cysteine and the closing phenylalanine or tryptophan. D genes are given only for firm matches. Part of the rows lack a size; the others show once, few, many or a class for expanded clones.

>TRBJ2-7|TRBV7-6|NA|TRBD2
CASSLGLAGDSYEQYF
TGTGCCAGCAGCTTGGGACTAGCGGGGGACTCCTACGAGCAGTACTTC
>TRBJ2-1|TRBV10-3|NA|TRBD2
CATEPGLAGGNYNEQFF
TGTGCCACGGAACCGGGACTAGCGGGAGGTAACTACAATGAGCAGTTCTTC
>TRBJ2-2|TRBV5-4|NA|NA
CASSLYGGNTGELFF
TGTGCCAGCAGCTTGTACGGGGGGAACACCGGGGAGCTGTTTTTT
>TRBJ2-2|TRBV6-5|NA|TRBD1
CASSGTGGNTGELFF
TGTGCCAGCAGTGGGACAGGGGGGAACACCGGGGAGCTGTTTTTT
>TRBJ1-1|TRBV28|once|NA
CATEPDTDNTEAFF
TGTGCCACTGAACCGGACACCGACAACACTGAAGCTTTCTTT
>TRBJ1-2|TRBV19|NA|TRBD1
CASSPGQALLYGYTF
TGTGCCAGTAGCCCGGGACAGGCCCTCCTCTATGGCTACACCTTC
>TRBJ1-2|TRBV5-1|once|NA
CASSLVRDYGYTF
TGCGCCAGCAGCTTAGTCAGGGACTATGGCTACACCTTC
>TRBJ2-5|TRBV7-6|NA|TRBD1
CASRRTWGQGAQETQYF
TGTGCCAGCAGAAGGACTTGGGGACAGGGGGCCCAAGAGACCCAGTACTTC
>TRBJ2-7|TRBV9|once|NA
CASSVAEGGYEQYF
TGTGCCAGCAGCGTAGCTGAGGGTGGCTACGAGCAGTACTTC
>TRBJ2-3|TRBV7-3|NA|TRBD2
CASSLGLAGVGDTQYF
TGTGCCAGCAGCTTGGGCCTAGCGGGAGTTGGAGATACGCAGTATTTT
>TRBJ2-3|TRBV18|NA|TRBD1
CASSPGQGGDTQYF
TGTGCCAGCTCACCGGGACAGGGGGGAGATACGCAGTATTTT
>TRBJ2-5|TRBV30|NA|NA
CAWESRDSLYF
TGTGCCTGGGAGAGCCGGGACTCCTTGTACTTC
>TRBJ1-1|TRBV28|NA|NA
CALQPGNRELGTEAFF
TGTGCCCTCCAGCCGGGAAACAGGGAATTGGGCACTGAAGCTTTCTTT
>TRBJ2-2|TRBV7-3|NA|NA
CASSLSPGQGNTGELFF
TGTGCCAGCAGCTTAAGCCCCGGGCAGGGGAACACCGGGGAGCTGTTTTTT
>TRBJ2-3|TRBV6-6|NA|TRBD2
CASRNQRGGGDTQYF
TGTGCCAGCAGGAACCAGCGGGGGGGAGGAGATACGCAGTATTTT
>TRBJ1-5|TRBV28|many|TRBD1
CASSPTGNQPQHF
TGTGCCAGCAGCCCGACAGGGAATCAGCCCCAGCATTTT
>TRBJ2-5|TRBV4-1|NA|TRBD1
CASSQGDRRGETQYF
TGCGCCAGCAGCCAAGGGGACAGGAGGGGGGAGACCCAGTACTTC
>TRBJ1-1|TRBV14|NA|TRBD1
CASSQDKGAMNTEAFF
TGTGCCAGCAGCCAAGATAAGGGGGCCATGAACACTGAAGCTTTCTTT
>TRBJ1-5|TRBV21-1|NA|NA
CASSKGQGNQPQHF
TGTGCCAGCAGCAAAGGCCAGGGTAATCAGCCCCAGCATTTT
>TRBJ1-2|TRBV6-1|NA|NA
CASSPPGVYGYTF
TGTGCCAGCAGTCCCCCAGGGGTTTATGGCTACACCTTC
>TRBJ1-2|TRBV7-2|NA|NA
CASSRDKQGTIYTF
TGTGCCAGCAGCCGAGACAAACAGGGTACGATCTACACCTTC
>TRBJ1-5|TRBV4-1|few|TRBD1
CASSQDTTGVYQPQHF
TGCGCCAGCAGCCAAGATACGACAGGGGTCTATCAGCCCCAGCATTTT
>TRBJ2-1|TRBV6-4|once|TRBD2
CASSRLAGVIEQFF
TGTGCCAGCAGCAGGCTAGCGGGAGTCATTGAGCAGTTCTTC
>TRBJ1-2|TRBV28|NA|TRBD1
CASSLGTDLGYTF
TGTGCCAGCAGTTTAGGGACAGACCTTGGCTACACCTTC
>TRBJ1-1|TRBV5-4|NA|TRBD1
CASSLPQGASTEAFF
TGTGCCAGCAGCTTGCCTCAGGGGGCGAGCACTGAAGCTTTCTTT
>TRBJ1-1|TRBV15|NA|TRBD1
CATSSFQGGTEAFF
TGTGCCACCAGCAGCTTCCAGGGGGGCACTGAAGCTTTCTTT
>TRBJ1-1|TRBV28|NA|NA
CASSLEVPYPPEAFF
TGTGCCAGCAGTTTAGAAGTACCCTACCCCCCTGAAGCTTTCTTT
>TRBJ2-3|TRBV28|NA|TRBD2
CASSLWAGGQDTQYF
TGTGCCAGCAGTTTATGGGCGGGAGGCCAAGATACGCAGTATTTT
>TRBJ2-3|TRBV11-2|NA|NA
CASSIGLSDTQYF
TGTGCCAGCAGCATCGGACTCTCCGATACGCAGTATTTT
>TRBJ1-3|TRBV15|NA|TRBD1
CATRMDRAYGNTIYF
TGTGCCACCAGGATGGACAGGGCTTATGGAAACACCATATATTTT
>TRBJ1-6|TRBV5-1|NA|NA
CASSPREGSYNSPLHF
TGCGCCAGCAGCCCCCGCGAGGGCTCCTATAATTCACCCCTCCACTTT
>TRBJ2-7|TRBV15|NA|TRBD2
CATSRGTSGTGEQYF
TGTGCCACCAGCAGAGGGACTAGCGGGACAGGGGAGCAGTACTTC
>TRBJ2-5|TRBV27|NA|NA
CASSLLGSLGAETQYF
TGTGCCAGCAGTTTACTTGGGTCCCTTGGGGCGGAGACCCAGTACTTC
>TRBJ1-6|TRBV5-1|NA|NA
CASSPRPGIRESPLHF
TGCGCCAGCAGCCCACGCCCCGGGATCCGGGAGTCACCCCTCCACTTT
>TRBJ1-5|TRBV19|NA|NA
CASSIEGLGGLSNQPQHF
TGTGCCAGTAGTATAGAAGGTTTGGGGGGACTTAGCAATCAGCCCCAGCATTTT